The 6 T cell receptor beta chains below all came from one sample that was sequenced in a study of shared clonotypes between healthy human individuals (dated by TCRdb to the early 2020s). Libraries were built with the immunoSEQ multiplex PCR assay. Not all clones reach the TCRdb copy of this immuneACCESS table, which keeps in-frame sequences only. Checked studies attribute under half of the gap to unresolved V genes and leave the rest unexplained. The sample table records a few hundred thousand clones; about 97% of these occur just once. The ten largest account for approximately 0.057% of the sample. Sequencing was done on a sample of naive CD4+ T cells sorted from blood. The sample's cell subset or site label, in plain terms: CD45RA+ positively selected. Receptor source: a woman aged 25-40 years in good health.

The chain uses TRBV10-2 and TRBJ2-1, with 7 bases matching TRBD2. The germline CDR1 and CDR2 sequences are WSHSY and SAAADI. The V segment lost 5 bases and the J segment 8 bases; nucleotides outside the gene matches: 15. The CDR3 runs to 16 residues. CDR3 sequence: CASSPSSAGVFDEQFF. The CDR3, as DNA: TGCGCCAGCAGTCCATCTAGCGCGGGAGTTTTTGATGAGCAGTTCTTC.

CDR3 DNA sequence: TGTGCCAGCAGTTTAAGGCCCCCGTTGACGGCTTTCTTT. This gives the protein CASSLRPPLTAFF. V and J are TRBV28 and TRBJ1-1; D remains ambiguous. V lost 2 bases, J lost 11 bases, and 15 bases lay in between. CDR3 length equals 13 residues. From germline, CDR1 is MDHEN and CDR2 SYDVKM.

This sequence joins TRBV19 and TRBJ2-1; D remains unclear. V lost 6 bases to trimming and J lost 7 bases, with 19 bases between them. The CDR3 length is 15 residues. The germline V gene has CDR1 LNHDA and CDR2 SQIVND (reference sequence). The CDR3 sequence: CASRKRLLTSNEQFF. The CDR3 nucleotides are TGTGCCAGTAGGAAAAGACTCTTAACCTCGAATGAGCAGTTCTTC.

CDR3 bases: TGCGCCAGCAGTGGGGATTCAACCTCGGGAGGACGGGAGACCCAGTACTTC. Amino acids: CASSGDSTSGGRETQYF. The V and J genes are TRBV10-2 and TRBJ2-5; TRBD2 matches at 7 bases. CDR3 length: 17 residues. Germline V lookup: CDR1 WSHSY, CDR2 SAAADI. V lost 4 bases to trimming and J lost 5 bases; unmatched junction nucleotides: 16.

The rearrangement links TRBV7-9 to TRBJ2-5; 9 nucleotides match TRBD2. V shed 6 bases and J 0 bases; nucleotides not matched to a gene: 8. CDR1 is SEHNR, CDR2 FQNEAQ, per germline (reference sequence). This CDR3 contains 16 residues. In nucleotides, the CDR3 is TGTGCCAGCAGAGCCTCTAGCGGGACAGACCAAGAGACCCAGTACTTC. Translation gives CASRASSGTDQETQYF.

In this sample, this clone turned up once. The genes are TRBV28 and TRBJ1-3, with D unresolved. Trimming cost V 7 bases and J 0 bases, with 16 bases left between them. Germline V lookup: CDR1 MDHEN, CDR2 SYDVKM. The CDR3 is 16 amino acids. This chain's CDR3 is CASIGRILSSGNTIYF. The CDR3 region has the DNA TGTGCCAGCATTGGACGAATTCTAAGCTCTGGAAACACCATATATTTT.